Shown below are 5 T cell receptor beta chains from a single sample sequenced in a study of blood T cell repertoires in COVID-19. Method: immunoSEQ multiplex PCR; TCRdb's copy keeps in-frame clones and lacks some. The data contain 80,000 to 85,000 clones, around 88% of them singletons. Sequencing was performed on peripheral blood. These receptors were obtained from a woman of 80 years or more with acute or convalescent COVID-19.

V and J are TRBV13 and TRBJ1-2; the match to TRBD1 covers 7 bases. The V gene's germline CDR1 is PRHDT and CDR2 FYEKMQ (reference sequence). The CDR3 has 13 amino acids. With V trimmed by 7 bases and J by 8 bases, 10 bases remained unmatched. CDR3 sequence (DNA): TGTGCCAGCACTATTAGACAGGGCCTGGGCTACACCTTC. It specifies CASTIRQGLGYTF.

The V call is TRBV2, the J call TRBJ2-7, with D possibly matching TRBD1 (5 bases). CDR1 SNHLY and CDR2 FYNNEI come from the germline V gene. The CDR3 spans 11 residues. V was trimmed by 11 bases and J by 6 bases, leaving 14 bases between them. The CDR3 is CAGKGYGEQYF. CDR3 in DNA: TGTGCCGGTAAGGGGTACGGCGAGCAGTACTTC.

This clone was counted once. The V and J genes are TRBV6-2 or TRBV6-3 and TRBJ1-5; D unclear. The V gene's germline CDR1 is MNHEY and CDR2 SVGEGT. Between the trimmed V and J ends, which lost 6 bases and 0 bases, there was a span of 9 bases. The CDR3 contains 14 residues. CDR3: CASSRGSSNQPQHF. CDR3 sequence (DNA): TGTGCCAGCAGCCGAGGGAGTAGCAATCAGCCCCAGCATTTT.

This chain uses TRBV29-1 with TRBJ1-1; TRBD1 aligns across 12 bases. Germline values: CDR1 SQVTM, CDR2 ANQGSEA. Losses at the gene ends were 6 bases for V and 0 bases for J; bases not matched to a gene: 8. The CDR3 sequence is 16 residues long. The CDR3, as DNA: TGCAGCGTAGCCGGGACAGGGGGCAGGATGAACACTGAAGCTTTCTTT. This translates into CSVAGTGGRMNTEAFF.

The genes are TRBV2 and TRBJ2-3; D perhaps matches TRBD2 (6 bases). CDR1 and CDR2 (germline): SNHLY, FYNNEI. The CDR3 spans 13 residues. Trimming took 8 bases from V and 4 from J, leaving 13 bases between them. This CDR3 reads CASRGDFSDTQYF. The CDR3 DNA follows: TGTGCCAGCCGTGGGGACTTTTCAGATACGCAGTATTTT.